This is a list of T cell receptor beta chains from one sample in a study of blood T cell repertoires in COVID-19. This table comes from immunoSEQ multiplex PCR, and its TCRdb copy is limited to in-frame clones, with some not included. This sample yields about 260,000 clones, of which about 88% are seen a single time; approximately 5.1% belongs to the top ten. The sequenced sample was peripheral blood. Receptors were obtained from a woman aged 55 to 70 with COVID-19, enrolled during active disease. Each CDR3 is given with its conserved first and last residue. The order of the fields is J gene, V gene, clone size, D gene, CDR3 protein, CDR3 DNA. A D gene is named only where the DNA matches it firmly. Clone size is given for some rows only: seen once, a few or many times, or a class if the clone is expanded.

J gene: TRBJ1-5; V gene: TRBV28; clone size: -; D gene: -; CDR3 protein: CASSRRDRSNQPQHF; CDR3 DNA: TGTGCCAGCAGTCGGCGGGATAGAAGCAATCAGCCCCAGCATTTT
J gene: TRBJ2-1; V gene: TRBV9; clone size: -; D gene: -; CDR3 protein: CASSVGWSSYNEQFF; CDR3 DNA: TGTGCCAGCAGCGTAGGGTGGAGCTCCTACAATGAGCAGTTCTTC
J gene: TRBJ2-1; V gene: TRBV27; clone size: -; D gene: TRBD1; CDR3 protein: CASSVRGQIVVNEQFF; CDR3 DNA: TGTGCCAGCAGTGTCCGGGGACAGATTGTAGTCAATGAGCAGTTCTTC
J gene: TRBJ2-7; V gene: TRBV5-5; clone size: -; D gene: TRBD1; CDR3 protein: CASSIRDSSYEQYF; CDR3 DNA: TGTGCCAGCAGCATCAGGGACAGCTCCTACGAGCAGTACTTC
J gene: TRBJ2-7; V gene: TRBV30; clone size: -; D gene: TRBD1; CDR3 protein: CAWSWDRGYEQYF; CDR3 DNA: TGTGCCTGGTCCTGGGACAGGGGCTACGAGCAGTACTTC
J gene: TRBJ2-1; V gene: TRBV7-2; clone size: -; D gene: TRBD2; CDR3 protein: CASSSILGLAGVYNEQFF; CDR3 DNA: TGTGCCAGCAGCTCCATCCTTGGACTAGCGGGGGTCTACAATGAGCAGTTCTTC
J gene: TRBJ1-2; V gene: TRBV24-1; clone size: -; D gene: -; CDR3 protein: CATSDPAVDAVGVGYTF; CDR3 DNA: TGTGCCACCAGTGACCCCGCGGTGGATGCCGTAGGGGTTGGCTACACCTTC
J gene: TRBJ2-5; V gene: TRBV19; clone size: -; D gene: -; CDR3 protein: CASSLVLRETQYF; CDR3 DNA: TGTGCCAGTAGCCTGGTTTTACGGGAGACCCAGTACTTC
J gene: TRBJ2-3; V gene: TRBV19; clone size: -; D gene: -; CDR3 protein: CASSIPSGGDTQYF; CDR3 DNA: TGTGCCAGTAGTATACCCAGCGGTGGAGATACGCAGTATTTT
J gene: TRBJ2-1; V gene: TRBV7-2; clone size: -; D gene: TRBD1; CDR3 protein: CASSVDRGQYNEQFF; CDR3 DNA: TGTGCCAGCAGCGTCGACAGGGGGCAGTACAATGAGCAGTTCTTC
J gene: TRBJ2-5; V gene: TRBV28; clone size: -; D gene: -; CDR3 protein: CASSPGGQTQYF; CDR3 DNA: TGTGCCAGCAGCCCAGGGGGGCAGACCCAGTACTTC
J gene: TRBJ1-4; V gene: TRBV30; clone size: -; D gene: -; CDR3 protein: CAWSVHGGNEKLFF; CDR3 DNA: TGTGCCTGGAGTGTACATGGGGGGAATGAAAAACTGTTTTTT
J gene: TRBJ2-1; V gene: TRBV13; clone size: -; D gene: TRBD2; CDR3 protein: CASSLGGRLAGASEQFF; CDR3 DNA: TGTGCCAGCAGCTTAGGTGGTCGCCTAGCGGGTGCCAGTGAGCAGTTCTTC
J gene: TRBJ2-7; V gene: TRBV14; clone size: -; D gene: TRBD2; CDR3 protein: CASSHAGRISYEQYF; CDR3 DNA: TGTGCCAGCAGCCATGCCGGGAGGATCTCCTACGAGCAGTACTTC
J gene: TRBJ2-5; V gene: TRBV5-1; clone size: once; D gene: -; CDR3 protein: CASSLQAPNQETQYF; CDR3 DNA: TGCGCCAGCAGCTTACAGGCACCCAACCAAGAGACCCAGTACTTC
J gene: TRBJ2-2; V gene: TRBV19; clone size: -; D gene: -; CDR3 protein: CASSIHTFANTGELFF; CDR3 DNA: TGTGCCAGTAGTATACATACATTCGCTAACACCGGGGAGCTGTTTTTT
J gene: TRBJ2-5; V gene: TRBV5-1; clone size: once; D gene: -; CDR3 protein: CASSLEAGLAQETQYF; CDR3 DNA: TGCGCCAGCAGCTTGGAGGCGGGCCTCGCTCAAGAGACCCAGTACTTC
J gene: TRBJ2-3; V gene: TRBV12-3/TRBV12-4; clone size: once; D gene: TRBD2; CDR3 protein: CASSIGGSGTQYF; CDR3 DNA: TGTGCCAGCAGTATCGGGGGGTCTGGTACGCAGTATTTT
J gene: TRBJ2-7; V gene: TRBV27; clone size: -; D gene: TRBD2; CDR3 protein: CASSPAGRVSYEQYF; CDR3 DNA: TGTGCCAGCAGTCCCGCCGGGAGGGTATCCTACGAGCAGTACTTC
J gene: TRBJ2-2; V gene: TRBV5-1; clone size: -; D gene: -; CDR3 protein: CASGGVTGELFF; CDR3 DNA: TGCGCCAGCGGCGGGGTCACCGGGGAGCTGTTTTTT
J gene: TRBJ2-7; V gene: TRBV28; clone size: -; D gene: TRBD1; CDR3 protein: CASSATGTGPPYEQYF; CDR3 DNA: TGTGCCAGCAGTGCGACCGGGACAGGGCCTCCCTACGAGCAGTACTTC
J gene: TRBJ2-5; V gene: TRBV20-1; clone size: -; D gene: -; CDR3 protein: CSASRGSQETQYF; CDR3 DNA: TGCAGTGCTAGTCGGGGTAGCCAAGAGACCCAGTACTTC
J gene: TRBJ1-1; V gene: TRBV20-1; clone size: -; D gene: -; CDR3 protein: CSAVRLPEAFF; CDR3 DNA: TGCAGTGCTGTAAGACTCCCTGAAGCTTTCTTT
J gene: TRBJ2-1; V gene: TRBV9; clone size: -; D gene: TRBD2; CDR3 protein: CASSARLASYNEQFF; CDR3 DNA: TGTGCCAGCAGCGCCCGACTAGCGTCGTACAATGAGCAGTTCTTC